This is a list of T cell receptor beta chains from one sample in a study of T-cell reconstitution after alpha-beta-depleted transplantation in children. TCRdb analysed the PCR reads with MiXCR anew, one entry per CDR3 protein. This sample has 90,000 to 130,000 distinct CDR3 sequences, with 10% found just once. Sequencing used PBMCs from the stem cell graft donor, obtained from the stem cell graft. These receptors were taken from a human donor who donated a stem cell graft to a child with acute lymphoblastic leukemia. The CDR3 runs from the conserved cysteine through the conserved F or W. Fields, in order: J gene, clone size, D gene, V gene, CDR3 DNA, CDR3 protein. D genes are given only for firm matches. The listing skips clone size in some rows; elsewhere it reads once, few, many or a size class.

J gene: TRBJ2-7; clone size: many; D gene: TRBD1; V gene: TRBV4-1; CDR3 DNA: TGCGCCAGCAGCCAAATTCAGGACAGGTCCTACGAGCAGTACTTC; CDR3 protein: CASSQIQDRSYEQYF
J gene: TRBJ2-7; clone size: many; D gene: .; V gene: TRBV15; CDR3 DNA: TGTGCCACCAGCAGAGGAGGATACAGTGTGGACAACGACTACGAGCAGTACTTC; CDR3 protein: CATSRGGYSVDNDYEQYF
J gene: TRBJ2-2; clone size: few; D gene: .; V gene: TRBV12-3/TRBV12-4; CDR3 DNA: TGTGCCAGCAGTTCCCAAACCCCGGGGGTCCTAAACACCGGGGAGCTGTTTTTT; CDR3 protein: CASSSQTPGVLNTGELFF
J gene: TRBJ2-2; clone size: many; D gene: TRBD2; V gene: TRBV20-1; CDR3 DNA: TGCAGTGCTGGTTCAGCGGGAGGACGCACCGGGGAGCTGTTTTTT; CDR3 protein: CSAGSAGGRTGELFF
J gene: TRBJ2-3; clone size: many; D gene: TRBD2; V gene: TRBV20-1; CDR3 DNA: TGCAGTGCTAGAGGCCCCCTAGCGGGGGGGCGAGATACGCAGTATTTT; CDR3 protein: CSARGPLAGGRDTQYF
J gene: TRBJ1-6; clone size: .; D gene: .; V gene: TRBV30; CDR3 DNA: TGTGCCTGGAGGGACCCGGGCTCACCCCTCCACTTT; CDR3 protein: CAWRDPGSPLHF
J gene: TRBJ1-1; clone size: many; D gene: .; V gene: TRBV15; CDR3 DNA: TGTGCCACCAGCCCCGTGGCCACCAGGACTGAAGCTTTCTTT; CDR3 protein: CATSPVATRTEAFF
J gene: TRBJ2-7; clone size: many; D gene: TRBD2; V gene: TRBV20-1; CDR3 DNA: TGCAGTGCTAGACCCGGGACTAGCGGGAACTACGAGCAGTACTTC; CDR3 protein: CSARPGTSGNYEQYF
J gene: TRBJ1-4; clone size: many; D gene: .; V gene: TRBV5-1; CDR3 DNA: TGCGCCAGCAGCTTGGGACACGGGAATGAAAAACTGTTTTTT; CDR3 protein: CASSLGHGNEKLFF
J gene: TRBJ2-7; clone size: many; D gene: TRBD1; V gene: TRBV12-3/TRBV12-4; CDR3 DNA: TGTGCCAGCAGGGTAACAGGGGGTGTAGGATACGAGCAGTACTTC; CDR3 protein: CASRVTGGVGYEQYF